The T cell receptor (beta chain) under discussion was sequenced for a study of blood T cell repertoires in COVID-19. In the original analysis: Estimation of nucleated cell counts was performed using reference gene primer amplification. Only in-frame clones appear in the TCRdb table, and some are missing; sequencing was by immunoSEQ multiplex PCR. V, J and clone size are those of that table, while D and trimming were read from the DNA. The sample shows over 70,000 clones, about 80% of them seen only once. The receptor comes from a man aged 30 to 45 with COVID-19, enrolled during active disease. Sequencing input: peripheral blood.

Here the CDR3 reads CASSPLLRATNEQFF. CDR3 coding DNA: TGTGCCAGCAGCCCGCTCCTCCGAGCGACGAATGAGCAGTTCTTC. The chain recombines TRBV3-1 (or the pseudogene TRBV3-2) with TRBJ2-1; D remains unclear. CDR1 and CDR2 (germline): LGHDT, YNNKEL (reference sequence). The CDR3 runs 15 residues. Trimming took 4 bases from V and 7 from J, leaving 17 bases between them.